The text below deals with one T cell receptor beta chain. The antigen remains undetermined. Each CDR3 protein gets one entry after TCRdb re-called the 5' RACE reads with MiXCR. The sample lists approximately 500,000 distinct CDR3 sequences, about 12% occurring once. This sample was taken from a study of CD8 T cells in ankylosing spondylitis. Findings and limits, study-wide: A motif in TCR beta, a set of eight highly homologous variants, appeared characteristic of ankylosing spondylitis blood.

V was clipped by 5 bases and J by 1 base, with 11 bases between them. The CDR3 runs 14 residues. Germline V lookup: CDR1 GTSNPN, CDR2 SVGIG (reference sequence). The sample consisted of blood, either unsorted or a sorted T cell fraction (not recorded which). The J gene is TRBJ2-2, the V gene TRBV30, with unresolved D. This clonotype was sampled from a male donor with ankylosing spondylitis. Here the CDR3 DNA reads TGTGCCTGGGAGAACCAGCTGAACACCGGGGAGCTGTTTTTT. This translates into CAWENQLNTGELFF.